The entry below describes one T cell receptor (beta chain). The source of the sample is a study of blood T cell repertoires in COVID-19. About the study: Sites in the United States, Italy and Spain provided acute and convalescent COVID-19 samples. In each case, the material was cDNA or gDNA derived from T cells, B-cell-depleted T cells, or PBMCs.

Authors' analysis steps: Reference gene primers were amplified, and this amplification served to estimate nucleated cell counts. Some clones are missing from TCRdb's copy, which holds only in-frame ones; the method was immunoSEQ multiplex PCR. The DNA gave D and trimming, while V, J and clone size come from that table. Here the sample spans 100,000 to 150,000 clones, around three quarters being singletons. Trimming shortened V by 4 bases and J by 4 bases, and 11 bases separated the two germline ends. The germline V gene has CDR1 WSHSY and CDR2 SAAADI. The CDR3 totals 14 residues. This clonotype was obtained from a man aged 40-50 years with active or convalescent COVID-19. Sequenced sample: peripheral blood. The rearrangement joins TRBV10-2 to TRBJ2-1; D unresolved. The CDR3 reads CASSVEQVYNEQFF. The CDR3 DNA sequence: TGCGCCAGCAGTGTCGAACAAGTTTACAATGAGCAGTTCTTC.